The 16 T cell receptor beta chains listed next were all sequenced from one sample in a study of cytomegalovirus exposure and HLA in healthy donors. This PCR relied on a set of 60 Vbeta primers and 13 Jbeta primers. Measured with immunoSEQ multiplex PCR; TCRdb has only the in-frame clones, and not every one. This sample contains approximately 120,000 clones. Sequenced material: PBMCs. Receptor source: a man in his forties in good health and CMV-seronegative.

The chain employs TRBV7-2 and TRBJ2-7, with 10 bases identical to TRBD1. The V segment lost 5 bases and the J segment 5 bases; nucleotides outside the gene matches: 6. The CDR3 has 14 residues. Germline values: CDR1 SGHTA, CDR2 FQGNSA. CDR3 in DNA: TGTGCCAGCAGCCCTAGGACAGGGGGTCACGAGCAGTACTTC. Translating gives CASSPRTGGHEQYF.

V and J are TRBV19 and TRBJ2-3, with D uncertain. The CDR3 is made up of 15 amino acids. Germline loops: CDR1 LNHDA, CDR2 SQIVND (reference sequence). Trimming took 5 bases from V and 0 from J, leaving 12 bases between them. Here the CDR3 reads CASSSFLGSTDTQYF. Here the CDR3 DNA reads TGTGCCAGTAGTTCTTTTCTCGGGAGCACAGATACGCAGTATTTT.

The V and J genes are TRBV11-3 and TRBJ1-2; possibly TRBD1 for D (6 bases). The V end lost 5 bases, the J end lost 5 bases, and 18 bases lay between the germline ends. Looked up from germline, CDR1 is SGHNT and CDR2 is YENEEA. The CDR3 is 15 residues long. The CDR3 sequence is CASSQGTPRTYGYTF. The CDR3 DNA reads as TGTGCCAGCAGCCAGGGGACGCCCCGGACATATGGCTACACCTTC.

The V call is TRBV5-4, the J call TRBJ2-1, with D possibly TRBD2 on 6 matching bases. V was cut by 1 base and J by 5 bases, with 10 bases left in between. Germline V CDR1 and CDR2: SGHNT, YYREEE (reference sequence). The CDR3 totals 14 residues. CDR3 coding DNA: TGTGCCAGCAGCTTGCCGACTAGAAACAATGAGCAGTTCTTC. Its translation is CASSLPTRNNEQFF.

The rearrangement joins TRBV28 to TRBJ2-3, with D maybe TRBD2 (5 bases). This CDR3 has 15 amino acids. Germline V gene data show CDR1 as MDHEN and CDR2 as SYDVKM. V was shortened by 6 bases and J by 1 base, with 14 bases between the two germline ends. The CDR3 is CASSRQRAGTDTQYF. The CDR3 coding sequence is TGTGCCAGCAGCCGTCAAAGAGCGGGCACAGATACGCAGTATTTT.

CDR3 amino acids: CASSLAKGAELFF. DNA of the CDR3: TGTGCCAGCAGCTTAGCGAAGGGGGCTGAACTGTTTTTT. The chain links TRBV7-2 to TRBJ1-4, with TRBD1 matching over 7 bases. This CDR3 contains 13 residues. Germline V gene sequence: CDR1 SGHTA, CDR2 FQGNSA. With V trimmed by 0 bases and J by 12 bases, 4 bases remained unmatched.

V gene TRBV7-2 combines with J gene TRBJ2-7, with 7 bases aligning to TRBD2. This CDR3 is built from 15 residues. The V gene end was trimmed by 0 bases and the J gene end by 2 bases; junction bases not matched to a gene: 4. CDR1 and CDR2 from the germline V gene are SGHTA and FQGNSA. This CDR3 is CASSLATSATYEQYF. In DNA form, the CDR3 reads TGTGCCAGCAGCTTAGCTACTAGCGCAACCTACGAGCAGTACTTC.

The chain carries TRBV6-6 and TRBJ2-3; D is unresolved. This CDR3 has 12 amino acids. Trimming took 6 bases from V and 3 from J, leaving 7 bases between them. Germline V gene sequence: CDR1 MNHNY, CDR2 SVGAGI (reference sequence). The CDR3 loop reads CASRFPTDTQYF. The CDR3, as DNA: TGTGCCAGCAGATTTCCGACAGATACGCAGTATTTT.

This chain connects TRBV6-5 to TRBJ2-1, with a tentative D call TRBD2 (5 bases). The CDR3 consists of 14 residues. V dropped 6 bases and J dropped 10 bases, with 19 bases sitting between them. Germline CDR1 is MNHEY and CDR2 is SVGAGI. The CDR3 region is CASRVGGGLSEQFF. DNA of the CDR3: TGTGCCAGCAGAGTGGGCGGAGGACTGTCGGAGCAGTTCTTC.

With regard to this clone: Additional DNA sequences in this sample encode the identical CDR3. The chain joins TRBV9 to TRBJ2-1, with 7 nucleotides matching TRBD2. Germline CDR1 and CDR2: SGDLS and YYNGEE. The CDR3 length is 14 residues. With V trimmed by 0 bases and J by 4 bases, 1 base remained unmatched. CDR3 sequence (DNA): TGTGCCAGCAGCGTAGGAGCGGGATACAATGAGCAGTTCTTC. This codes for CASSVGAGYNEQFF.

This chain connects TRBV6-6 to TRBJ2-5; maybe TRBD1 (6 bases). V was shortened by 6 bases and J by 2 bases, with 16 bases between the two germline ends. There are 15 residues in the CDR3. Germline-derived CDR1 and CDR2 are MNHNY and SVGAGI (reference sequence). CDR3 nucleotides: TGTGCCAGCAGCGATGCAGGGGAAATACAAGAGACCCAGTACTTC. Protein product: CASSDAGEIQETQYF.

This rearrangement joins TRBV18 to TRBJ2-1; the match to TRBD2 covers 12 bases. The CDR3 covers 19 residues. CDR1 is KGHSH, CDR2 LQKENI, per germline. With V trimmed by 3 bases and J by 0 bases, 9 bases remained unmatched. The CDR3 here is CASSPTGTSGRSSYNEQFF. The CDR3 nucleotides are TGTGCCAGCTCACCGACCGGGACTAGCGGGCGCAGCTCCTACAATGAGCAGTTCTTC.

The J gene is TRBJ2-2, the V gene TRBV6-4, with TRBD2 identical over 11 bases. V lost 6 bases and J lost 3; bases outside the gene matches: 3. The CDR3 sequence is 15 residues long. The germline CDR1 and CDR2 sequences are MRHNA and SNTAGT. This chain's CDR3 is CASRMTSGDTGELFF. The CDR3 DNA reads as TGTGCCAGCAGGATGACTAGCGGGGACACCGGGGAGCTGTTTTTT.

V gene TRBV5-1 combines with J gene TRBJ2-6, with D perhaps matching TRBD2 (6 bases). The CDR3 is 16 amino acids. Trimming removed 4 bases from V and 0 bases from J, with 11 bases in between. CDR1 SGHRS and CDR2 YFSETQ come from the germline V gene. The CDR3 coding sequence is TGCGCCAGCAGCCCGGCGGGGACCTCTGGGGCCAACGTCCTGACTTTC. Protein product: CASSPAGTSGANVLTF.

This chain joins TRBV4-3 and TRBJ2-1; TRBD1 matches 7 bases. This CDR3 has 16 residues. V lost 1 base to trimming and J lost 7 bases; unmatched junction nucleotides: 10. Germline V gene data show CDR1 as LGHNA and CDR2 as YSLEER. CDR3 sequence: CASSQGQRGRLNEQFF. The CDR3 DNA reads TGCGCCAGCAGCCAAGGCCAGAGGGGGCGGTTGAATGAGCAGTTCTTC.

This sequence joins TRBV7-8 and TRBJ2-1; the match to TRBD1 covers 7 bases. V shed 5 bases, J shed 0 bases, and the junction held 10 bases outside the gene matches. Per germline, CDR1 SGHVS and CDR2 FQNEAQ. CDR3 size: 17 residues. CDR3 protein: CASSPRWDSSSYNEQFF. CDR3 DNA: TGTGCCAGCAGCCCCCGCTGGGACAGTAGCTCCTACAATGAGCAGTTCTTC.